The text below deals with one T cell receptor beta chain. Antigen unknown. Sequenced by immunoSEQ multiplex PCR; TCRdb stores in-frame clones only, minus some. The data show roughly 65,000 clones, roughly nine tenths seen once. J was trimmed by 7 bases and V by 4 bases; bases with no gene match: 6. The CDR3 is 14 residues long. CDR1 and CDR2 from the germline V gene are LNHDA and SQIVND (reference sequence). These data belong to a study of OX40 agonist ivuxolimab in advanced cancers. Study-wide points: CD8+ T cells (on average) carried more expanded clones than CD4+ T cells. Still undetermined is the antigen specificity of the expanded peripheral T cells.

The sample here was CD4+ or CD8+ T cells sorted from blood, taken in a trial of the OX40 agonist ivuxolimab. This receptor was taken from an adult with an advanced solid tumor such as melanoma, head and neck, liver or kidney cancer. The J gene is TRBJ1-5, the V gene TRBV19; 8 bases are a match to TRBD1. CDR3 in DNA: TGTGCCAGTAGTACGGGACAGGTTCTGCAGCCCCAGCATTTT. This sequence encodes CASSTGQVLQPQHF.